These 32 T cell receptor beta chains share one sample of origin, sequenced in a study of blood T cell repertoires in COVID-19. The method was immunoSEQ multiplex PCR; TCRdb's version includes in-frame clones alone and lacks a portion of them. The sample holds about 320,000 clones; more than 70% are singletons and the top ten take 1.2%. Sequenced: peripheral blood. All receptors derive from a woman in her forties or fifties with acute or convalescent COVID-19.

CDR3 coding DNA: TGTGCCAGCAGCAAGATGCTAGCGGGAGGGAATGAGCAGTTCTTC. This sequence encodes CASSKMLAGGNEQFF. The chain recombines TRBV21-1 with TRBJ2-1; the table calls TRBD2, which could not be checked here. TRBV21-1 is deemed a pseudogene. The CDR3 contains 15 residues.

J is TRBJ2-2 and V is TRBV5-1; TRBD2 matches 9 bases. The CDR3 is made up of 18 amino acids. Germline CDR1 is SGHRS and CDR2 is YFSETQ. V was pared by 0 bases and J by 5 bases, with 11 bases of the junction left unmatched. CDR3 sequence: CASSLVAGAFVGTGELFF. Here the CDR3 DNA reads TGCGCCAGCAGCTTGGTAGCGGGGGCCTTTGTAGGAACCGGGGAGCTGTTTTTT.

This sequence joins TRBV5-1 and TRBJ1-2, with 8 bases identical to TRBD1. J lost 8 bases, V lost 4 bases, and 7 bases had no gene match. From germline, CDR1 is SGHRS and CDR2 YFSETQ. The CDR3 is 13 amino acids. The CDR3 sequence: CASSVDRGGGYTF. CDR3 sequence (DNA): TGCGCCAGCAGCGTCGACAGGGGCGGCGGCTACACCTTC.

A single count supports this clone. This chain joins TRBV24-1 and TRBJ2-3, with 11 bases identical to TRBD2. CDR1 KGHDR and CDR2 SFDVKD come from the germline V gene. Trimming cost V 2 bases and J 9 bases; bases outside gene matches: 9. The CDR3 contains 16 residues. The CDR3 nucleotides read TGTGCCACCAGTGATTCTACTAGCGGGAGCTTACAGACGCAGTATTTT. As protein: CATSDSTSGSLQTQYF.

V and J are TRBV7-8 and TRBJ2-2, with 9 bases aligning to TRBD2. There are 17 residues in the CDR3. V shed 1 base, J shed 4 bases, and the junction held 7 bases outside the gene matches. The germline V gene has CDR1 SGHVS and CDR2 FQNEAQ. CDR3 loop: CASSLEVAGEFTGELFF. Here the CDR3 DNA reads TGTGCCAGCAGCTTAGAGGTAGCGGGAGAGTTCACCGGGGAGCTGTTTTTT.

This sequence joins TRBV10-3 and TRBJ1-1, with D tentatively TRBD1 (5 bases). Germline V gene data show CDR1 as ENHRY and CDR2 as SYGVKD. The CDR3 has 13 amino acids. The germline V and J ends were trimmed by 9 bases and 3 bases, with 14 bases remaining between them. The CDR3 sequence is CAIVAGWDTEAFF. DNA of the CDR3: TGTGCCATTGTGGCAGGGTGGGACACTGAAGCTTTCTTT.

The V call is TRBV27, the J call TRBJ1-2; 8 bases fit TRBD1. Trimming removed 4 bases from V and 8 bases from J; junction bases left unmatched: 6. The CDR3 spans 13 residues. Germline values: CDR1 MNHEY, CDR2 SMNVEV (reference sequence). For the CDR3, the DNA is TGTGCCAGCAGTTCCAGGGGGCGGGGAGGCTACACCTTC. Translated: CASSSRGRGGYTF.

The rearrangement joins TRBV2 to TRBJ1-4, with D possibly being TRBD1 (6 bases). CDR3 length equals 15 residues. Germline loops: CDR1 SNHLY, CDR2 FYNNEI. The V and J ends lost 0 bases and 6 bases respectively, with 11 bases between them. The CDR3 DNA is TGTGCCAGCAGTGAAGCCCACAGGGTTGATGAAAAACTGTTTTTT. This translates into CASSEAHRVDEKLFF. Full variable domain (outside the CDR3, taken from reference TRBV2 and TRBJ1-4): EPEVTQTPSHQVTQMGQEVILRCVPISNHLYFYWYRQILGQKVEFLVSFYNNEISEKSEIFDDQFSVERPDGSNFTLKIRSTKLEDSAMYFCASSEAHRVDEKLFFGSGTQLSVL.

The chain combines TRBV2 with TRBJ2-7; D not certain. Germline V gene sequence: CDR1 SNHLY, CDR2 FYNNEI. This CDR3 region has 11 residues. V lost 7 bases, J lost 3 bases, and 7 bases lay in between. The CDR3 protein is CASNRYYEQYF. In DNA form, the CDR3 reads TGTGCCAGCAATCGGTACTACGAGCAGTACTTC.

The chain uses TRBV5-1 and TRBJ1-6, with 7 bases identical to TRBD1. Germline V CDR1 and CDR2: SGHRS, YFSETQ. This CDR3 region has 16 residues. V lost 4 bases, J lost 7 bases, and 11 bases stayed unmatched. CDR3 coding DNA: TGCGCCAGCAGCGCCCCCGGGACAGAGGAAAATTCACCCCTCCACTTT. It specifies CASSAPGTEENSPLHF.

This clone was seen a handful of times. This chain uses TRBV7-2 with TRBJ2-1; 8 nucleotides line up with TRBD2. Germline CDR1 and CDR2: SGHTA and FQGNSA. V dropped 5 bases and J dropped 4; count of bases not matched to a gene: 10. The CDR3 runs 16 residues. The CDR3: CASSRFTSGPYNEQFF. The CDR3 DNA is TGTGCCAGCAGCCGGTTCACTAGCGGCCCGTACAATGAGCAGTTCTTC.

V gene TRBV6-5 combines with J gene TRBJ2-5; 10 positions agree with TRBD2. Per the germline V gene, CDR1 is MNHEY and CDR2 is SVGAGI. J was trimmed by 5 bases and V by 4 bases; bases with no gene match: 10. The CDR3 covers 16 residues. CDR3 coding DNA: TGTGCCAGCAGTTCCGGCAGCGGGAGGGGGCCGGAGACCCAGTACTTC. It specifies CASSSGSGRGPETQYF.

This rearrangement joins TRBV6-5 to TRBJ1-2; 7 bases are a match to TRBD1. V shed 6 bases and J 2 bases; nucleotides not matched to a gene: 9. CDR1 MNHEY and CDR2 SVGAGI come from the germline V gene. The CDR3 contains 15 residues. For the CDR3, the DNA is TGTGCCAGCAGACCAACAGGGGCCCTAAACTATGGCTACACCTTC. It encodes CASRPTGALNYGYTF.

The gene calls are TRBV30 and TRBJ2-1; D possibly corresponds to TRBD2 (5 bases). The V gene's germline CDR1 is GTSNPN and CDR2 SVGIG (reference sequence). With 1 base removed from V and 5 bases from J, the gap between germline ends came to 9 bases. The CDR3 loop spans 13 amino acids. CDR3: CAWSGGPNNEQFF. The CDR3 coding sequence is TGTGCCTGGAGTGGCGGGCCTAACAATGAGCAGTTCTTC.

The chain recombines TRBV5-6 with TRBJ1-5; D is uncertain. Germline V gives CDR1 SGHDT, CDR2 YYEEEE. V lost 4 bases and J 6 bases, leaving 5 bases between the germline ends. The CDR3 has 11 amino acids. In DNA, the CDR3 is TGTGCCAGCAGCCCTAGTCAGCCCCAGCATTTT. Its translation is CASSPSQPQHF.

The chain couples TRBV19 to TRBJ1-3; tentative D call: TRBD1 (5 bases). V was cut by 5 bases and J by 0 bases, with 17 bases left in between. This CDR3 has 17 residues. CDR1 and CDR2 (germline): LNHDA, SQIVND (reference sequence). CDR3 residues: CASSPGGTLGSGNTIYF. The CDR3 DNA sequence: TGTGCCAGTAGTCCCGGCGGGACCTTAGGCTCTGGAAACACCATATATTTT.

The rearrangement joins TRBV19 to TRBJ2-3, with 9 bases lining up with TRBD2. Germline V gene sequence: CDR1 LNHDA, CDR2 SQIVND (reference sequence). V dropped 5 bases and J dropped 0; count of bases not matched to a gene: 12. The CDR3 is 18 amino acids. CDR3 in amino acids: CASSGGLAGSPSTDTQYF. Written as DNA, the CDR3 is TGTGCCAGTAGTGGGGGGCTAGCGGGGAGCCCTAGCACAGATACGCAGTATTTT. Looking up the rest from reference TRBV19 and TRBJ2-3 gives the full variable domain: DGGITQSPKYLFRKEGQNVTLSCEQNLNHDAMYWYRQDPGQGLRLIYYSQIVNDFQKGDIAEGYSVSREKKESFPLTVTSAQKNPTAFYLCASSGGLAGSPSTDTQYFGPGTRLTVL.

The chain uses TRBV18 and TRBJ2-4, with D unclear. V was trimmed by 2 bases and J by 8 bases, leaving 7 bases between them. CDR3 length equals 12 residues. The germline V gene encodes CDR1 KGHSH and CDR2 LQKENI. CDR3 sequence (DNA): TGTGCCAGCTCACCAAACGAGGACATTCAGTACTTC. Amino acid sequence: CASSPNEDIQYF.

The genes are TRBV20-1 and TRBJ2-1, with a weak D call TRBD2 (5 bases). V was clipped by 3 bases and J by 2 bases, with 8 bases between them. CDR1 and CDR2 (germline): DFQATT, SNEGSKA (reference sequence). CDR3 length: 13 residues. CDR3 region: CSASVGAYNEQFF. The CDR3 DNA reads as TGCAGTGCTAGTGTGGGAGCCTACAATGAGCAGTTCTTC.

The chain has TRBV30 and TRBJ2-1; 8 positions match TRBD1. CDR3 length: 11 amino acids. Germline V CDR1 and CDR2: GTSNPN, SVGIG (reference sequence). V trimming: 5 bases; J trimming: 12 bases; junction bases outside the gene matches: 6. CDR3 DNA: TGTGCCTGGGGACCCGGGACAGGGCAGTTCTTC. Its protein is CAWGPGTGQFF.

This sequence joins TRBV27 and TRBJ2-1, with TRBD2 matching over 9 bases. The trim removed 2 bases at V and 9 bases at J, leaving 14 bases unmatched. Germline values: CDR1 MNHEY, CDR2 SMNVEV (reference sequence). This CDR3 region has 17 residues. CDR3 bases: TGTGCCAGCAGTTTAAAGAGCGGGACTAGCTTCCCGGGTGAGCAGTTCTTC. This sequence encodes CASSLKSGTSFPGEQFF.

This chain links TRBV6-5 with TRBJ1-4; D not resolved. The germline gives CDR1 MNHEY, CDR2 SVGAGI. The germline V and J ends were trimmed by 5 bases and 8 bases, with 15 bases remaining between them. The CDR3 has 14 residues. CDR3 sequence reads: CASSLRAGGEKLFF. CDR3 in DNA: TGTGCCAGCAGTCTAAGAGCTGGCGGGGAAAAACTGTTTTTT.

The CDR3 DNA follows: TGTGCCAGCAGCTTAGACAGAAACCCTGAAAAACTGTTTTTT. Translation: CASSLDRNPEKLFF. The chain joins TRBV7-9 to TRBJ1-4, with unresolved D. Germline CDR1 reads SEHNR; CDR2 reads FQNEAQ (reference sequence). The CDR3 is made up of 14 amino acids. With 1 base removed from V and 7 bases from J, the gap between germline ends came to 10 bases.

This chain connects TRBV5-1 to TRBJ2-2; a weak D match, TRBD1 (7 bases). CDR3 length equals 18 residues. Germline values: CDR1 SGHRS, CDR2 YFSETQ. The V end lost 4 bases, the J end lost 6 bases, and 25 bases lay between the germline ends. In DNA form, the CDR3 reads TGCGCCAGCAGCCTGCAGGCGGGACAGTCGGGCAAGGCCGGGGAGCTGTTTTTT. Protein product: CASSLQAGQSGKAGELFF.

This clone appeared a few times. The rearrangement links TRBV7-9 to TRBJ2-3; possibly TRBD2 for D (5 bases). Germline V gene sequence: CDR1 SEHNR, CDR2 FQNEAQ (reference sequence). V lost 5 bases and J 4 bases, leaving 10 bases between the germline ends. CDR3 size: 13 residues. CDR3 residues: CASSRTGADTQYF. The CDR3 DNA follows: TGTGCCAGCAGCCGTACCGGGGCAGATACGCAGTATTTT.

J is TRBJ2-2 and V is TRBV6-5, with a tentative D call TRBD2 (5 bases). The V end was cut by 9 bases, the J end by 0 bases, with 8 bases between. Looked up from germline, CDR1 is MNHEY and CDR2 is SVGAGI. There are 13 residues in the CDR3. The CDR3 loop is CASRGANTGELFF. The CDR3 DNA reads as TGTGCCAGTCGGGGAGCGAACACCGGGGAGCTGTTTTTT.

The chain recombines TRBV11-2 with TRBJ1-6; D gene unclear. The ends were cut back, 8 bases at V and 8 bases at J, with 10 bases in the middle. The length of the CDR3 is 12 residues. Germline values: CDR1 SGHAT, CDR2 FQNNGV. CDR3 sequence reads: CASGYFDSPLHF. The DNA for the CDR3 is TGTGCCAGCGGCTACTTTGATTCACCCCTCCACTTT.

The chain couples TRBV6-5 to TRBJ2-5; 9 bases fit TRBD1. The V gene end was trimmed by 5 bases and the J gene end by 2 bases; junction bases not matched to a gene: 6. Germline lookup yields CDR1 MNHEY and CDR2 SVGAGI. This CDR3 is built from 15 residues. DNA for the CDR3: TGTGCCAGCAGTACTGACAGGGGGTGGCAAGAGACCCAGTACTTC. Its protein is CASSTDRGWQETQYF.

J is TRBJ1-1 and V is TRBV11-2; 8 bases agree with TRBD1. The ends lost 1 base at V and 13 bases at J; junction bases unmatched: 20. CDR3 length: 17 residues. Germline V gene data show CDR1 as SGHAT and CDR2 as FQNNGV. CDR3 amino acids: CASSLAALRDRSGNVFF. For the CDR3, the DNA is TGTGCCAGCAGCTTAGCCGCCCTCCGGGACAGGTCGGGTAACGTTTTCTTT.

The chain carries TRBV2 and TRBJ2-7, with TRBD1 as a possible D gene (5 bases). V was trimmed by 4 bases and J by 4 bases, leaving 14 bases between them. Germline V gene data show CDR1 as SNHLY and CDR2 as FYNNEI. The length of the CDR3 is 14 residues. CDR3 in amino acids: CASSGNQGRYEQYF. CDR3 DNA sequence: TGTGCCAGCAGTGGAAATCAGGGCCGGTACGAGCAGTACTTC.

This clone appeared a single time. This chain connects TRBV7-2 to TRBJ2-6; 7 bases are shared with TRBD2. The J segment lost 0 bases and the V segment lost 5 bases, leaving 1 base of the junction unmatched. The CDR3 covers 15 residues. CDR1 and CDR2 (germline): SGHTA, FQGNSA. The CDR3 DNA is TGTGCCAGCAGCCGGGGGGACTCTGGGGCCAACGTCCTGACTTTC. Translated, it gives CASSRGDSGANVLTF.

This sequence joins TRBV7-2 and TRBJ2-2; 8 bases fit TRBD2. The CDR3 totals 16 residues. Germline V lookup: CDR1 SGHTA, CDR2 FQGNSA. V was pared by 5 bases and J by 7 bases, with 12 bases of the junction left unmatched. The CDR3 region is CASSPPAGGRGGELFF. The DNA for the CDR3 is TGTGCCAGCAGCCCACCCGCGGGGGGTCGTGGCGGGGAGCTGTTTTTT.